This TCR beta chain was found in a study of blood T cell repertoires in COVID-19. At the level of the study: Donors in the United States, Italy and Spain gave samples during acute or convalescent COVID-19. PBMCs, B-cell-depleted T cells, or T cells provided the cDNA or gDNA that made up the material.

The data were produced by immunoSEQ multiplex PCR, yet TCRdb's version contains in-frame clones alone and is incomplete. The data show about 50,000 clones, 85% to 90% seen once. The CDR3 extends over 12 amino acids. CDR1 LGHDT and CDR2 YNNKEL come from the germline V gene (reference sequence). Between the trimmed V and J ends, which lost 1 base and 13 bases, there was a span of 13 bases. This receptor was obtained from a human donor in a cohort sampled during active COVID-19. Sequencing used peripheral blood. The chain employs TRBV3-1 (or the pseudogene TRBV3-2) and TRBJ2-5; D may be TRBD2 (5 bases). The CDR3 loop reads CASSQGERGRYF. The CDR3 DNA reads as TGTGCCAGCAGCCAAGGGGAGCGTGGCAGGTACTTC.